Sequencing of this T cell receptor (beta chain) was carried out in a study of blood T cell repertoires in COVID-19. The wider study: The United States, Italy and Spain provided the acute and convalescent COVID-19 samples. PBMCs, B-cell-depleted T cells, or T cells provided the cDNA or gDNA that made up the material.

Original analysis: Scientists estimated how many nucleated cells there were by amplifying reference gene primers. Data came from immunoSEQ multiplex PCR; TCRdb stores just in-frame clones and leaves some out. That table supplies the V and J calls and clone size; D and trimming were determined from the DNA. The sample includes hundreds of thousands of clones, about 83% of them seen just once. Looked up from germline, CDR1 is SGHDN and CDR2 is FVKESK. The CDR3 runs 10 residues. The ends were cut back, 1 base at V and 11 bases at J, with 5 bases in the middle. V usage is TRBV14 and J usage is TRBJ1-1; D gene ambiguous. The TCR originated in a woman aged 40 to 49 with active or convalescent COVID-19. The sequenced sample consisted of peripheral blood. The CDR3, as DNA: TGTGCCAGCAGCCAAGTCTCGGCTTTCTTT. Translated, it gives CASSQVSAFF.